These 6 T cell receptor beta chains came from one sample sequenced in a study of CD8 T cell repertoires and HIV-1 epitope variants. Data came from immunoSEQ multiplex PCR; TCRdb stores just in-frame clones and leaves some out. The sample has several thousand clones, about 59% seen once. No antigen is known for these receptors. Input material: cultured CD8+ T cells derived from PBMCs. These TCRs come from a male donor with HIV.

The CDR3 region has the DNA TGTGCCAGCAGCCAAGAGCTACAAGAGACCCAGTACTTC. Its protein product is CASSQELQETQYF. V usage is TRBV14 and J usage is TRBJ2-5; the D is unclear. V shed 0 bases and J shed 2 bases, with 4 bases lying between them. Germline V gene lookup returns CDR1 SGHDN and CDR2 FVKESK. There are 13 residues in the CDR3.

The sample holds one count of this clone. The chain combines TRBV10-3 with TRBJ2-3, with 7 bases that match TRBD2. With 8 bases clipped from V and 2 bases from J, the junction kept 7 bases outside the gene matches. This CDR3 spans 14 amino acids. Germline V gene lookup returns CDR1 ENHRY and CDR2 SYGVKD. CDR3 nucleotides: TGTGCCATCCGGAGCGGGGACCACACAGATACGCAGTATTTT. It codes for CAIRSGDHTDTQYF.

The chain is built from TRBV19 and TRBJ2-7; D is unclear. Germline CDR1 LNHDA, CDR2 SQIVND (reference sequence). The CDR3 contains 13 residues. The V and J ends lost 4 bases and 1 base respectively, with 8 bases between them. This chain's CDR3 is CASSTSISYEQYF. Written as DNA, the CDR3 is TGTGCCAGTAGTACCTCGATTTCCTACGAGCAGTACTTC.

This clone was counted a few times. The chain employs TRBV13 and TRBJ2-7; unclear D gene. Per germline, CDR1 PRHDT and CDR2 FYEKMQ (reference sequence). CDR3 size: 15 residues. The ends were cut back, 3 bases at V and 5 bases at J, with 17 bases in the middle. Written as DNA, the CDR3 is TGTGCCAGCAGCTTCTCCGTCTCGCTGGGAAACGAGCAGTACTTC. Its protein product is CASSFSVSLGNEQYF.

The chain employs TRBV11-1 and TRBJ2-7; no firm D call. From germline, CDR1 is SGHAT and CDR2 FQDESV (reference sequence). The CDR3 length is 12 residues. V was shortened by 4 bases and J by 0 bases, with 4 bases between the two germline ends. The CDR3 DNA reads TGTGCCAGCAGCTCCCGCTCCTACGAGCAGTACTTC. This encodes CASSSRSYEQYF.

This clone has just a few counts. The chain couples TRBV27 to TRBJ1-1, with D unresolved. The CDR3 totals 14 residues. The germline CDR1 and CDR2 sequences are MNHEY and SMNVEV (reference sequence). With 5 bases removed from V and 3 bases from J, the gap between germline ends came to 13 bases. The CDR3 region is CASSKFDTYTEAFF. Written as DNA, the CDR3 is TGTGCCAGCAGTAAATTTGACACATACACTGAAGCTTTCTTT.